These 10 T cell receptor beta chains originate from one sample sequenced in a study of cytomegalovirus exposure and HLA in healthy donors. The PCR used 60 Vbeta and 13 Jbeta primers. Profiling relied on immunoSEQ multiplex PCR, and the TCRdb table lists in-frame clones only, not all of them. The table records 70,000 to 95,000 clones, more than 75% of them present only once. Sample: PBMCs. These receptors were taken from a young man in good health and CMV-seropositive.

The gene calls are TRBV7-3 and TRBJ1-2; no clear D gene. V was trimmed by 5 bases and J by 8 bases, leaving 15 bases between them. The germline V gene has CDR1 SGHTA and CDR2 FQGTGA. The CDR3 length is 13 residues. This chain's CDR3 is CASSPTGGNGYTF. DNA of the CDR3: TGTGCCAGCAGCCCTACCGGAGGGAACGGCTACACCTTC.

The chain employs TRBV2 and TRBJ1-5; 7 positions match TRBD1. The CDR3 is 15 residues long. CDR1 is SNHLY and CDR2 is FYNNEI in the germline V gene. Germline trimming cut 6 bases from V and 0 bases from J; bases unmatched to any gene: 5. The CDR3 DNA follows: TGTGCCAGCAGGGAACAGGGGATTAGCAATCAGCCCCAGCATTTT. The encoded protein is CASREQGISNQPQHF.

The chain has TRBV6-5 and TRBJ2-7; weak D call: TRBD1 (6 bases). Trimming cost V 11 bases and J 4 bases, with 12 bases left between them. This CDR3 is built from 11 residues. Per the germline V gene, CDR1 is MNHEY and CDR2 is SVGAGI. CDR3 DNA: TGTGCCTCATCGGACAGTTACGAGCAGTACGTC. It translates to CASSDSYEQYV.

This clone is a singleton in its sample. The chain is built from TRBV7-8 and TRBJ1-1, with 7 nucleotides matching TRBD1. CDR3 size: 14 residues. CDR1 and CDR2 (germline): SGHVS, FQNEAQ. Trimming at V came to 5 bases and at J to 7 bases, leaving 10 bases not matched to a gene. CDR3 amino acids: CASSLQGIQGEAFF. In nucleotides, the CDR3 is TGTGCCAGCAGCCTACAGGGGATCCAAGGTGAAGCTTTCTTT.

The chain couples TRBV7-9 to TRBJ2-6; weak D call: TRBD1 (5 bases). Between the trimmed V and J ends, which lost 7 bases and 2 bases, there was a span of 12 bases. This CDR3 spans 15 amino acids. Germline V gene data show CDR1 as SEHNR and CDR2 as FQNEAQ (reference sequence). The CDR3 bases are TGTGCCAGCACCCAGACAGATACTGGGGCCAACGTCCTGACTTTC. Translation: CASTQTDTGANVLTF.

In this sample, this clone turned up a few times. Written as DNA, the CDR3 is TGCGCCAGCAGCCAAGATAGTACGGGAGGGCCGGGGGGGCAGCAGTTCTTC. It translates to CASSQDSTGGPGGQQFF. The chain links TRBV4-3 to TRBJ2-1; 8 positions match TRBD2. V lost 0 bases and J lost 11; bases outside the gene matches: 15. Germline lookup yields CDR1 LGHNA and CDR2 YSLEER. The CDR3 runs to 17 residues.

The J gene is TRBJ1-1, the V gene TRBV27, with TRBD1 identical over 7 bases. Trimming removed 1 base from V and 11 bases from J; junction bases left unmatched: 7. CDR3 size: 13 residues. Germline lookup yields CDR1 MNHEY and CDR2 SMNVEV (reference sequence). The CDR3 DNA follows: TGTGCCAGCAGTTTATACAGGGGAACCCAGGCTTTCTTT. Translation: CASSLYRGTQAFF.

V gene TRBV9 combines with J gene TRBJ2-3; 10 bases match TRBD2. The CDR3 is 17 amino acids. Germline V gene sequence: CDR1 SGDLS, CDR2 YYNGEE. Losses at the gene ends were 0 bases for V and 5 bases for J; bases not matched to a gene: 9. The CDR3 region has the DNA TGTGCCAGCAGCGTAGAGCTAGCGGGAGAGGTTGGAGATACGCAGTATTTT. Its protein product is CASSVELAGEVGDTQYF.

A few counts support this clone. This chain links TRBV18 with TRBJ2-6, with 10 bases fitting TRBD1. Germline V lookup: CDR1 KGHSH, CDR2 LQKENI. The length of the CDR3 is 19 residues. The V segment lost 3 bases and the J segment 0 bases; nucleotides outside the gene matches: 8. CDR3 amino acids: CASSPPTGGASSGANVLTF. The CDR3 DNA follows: TGTGCCAGCTCACCCCCGACAGGGGGCGCGAGCTCTGGGGCCAACGTCCTGACTTTC.

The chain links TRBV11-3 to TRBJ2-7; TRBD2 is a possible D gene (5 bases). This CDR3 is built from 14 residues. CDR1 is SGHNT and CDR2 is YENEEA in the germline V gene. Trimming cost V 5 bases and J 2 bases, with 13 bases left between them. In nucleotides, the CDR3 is TGTGCCAGCAGCCCAGGACTCAAGCCCTACGAGCAGTACTTC. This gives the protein CASSPGLKPYEQYF.